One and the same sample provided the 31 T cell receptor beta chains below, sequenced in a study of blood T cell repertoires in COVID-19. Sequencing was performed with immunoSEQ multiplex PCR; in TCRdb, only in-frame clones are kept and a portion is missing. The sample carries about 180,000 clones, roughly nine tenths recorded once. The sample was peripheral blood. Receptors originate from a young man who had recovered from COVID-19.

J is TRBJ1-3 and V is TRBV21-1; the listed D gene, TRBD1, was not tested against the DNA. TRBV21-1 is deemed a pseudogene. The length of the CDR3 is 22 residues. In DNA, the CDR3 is TGTGCCAGCAGCAAGACAGGGACCTTTAGCTTTGTATGCCAAAACTTCGGAAACACCATATATTTT. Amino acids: CASSKTGTFSFVCQNFGNTIYF.

CDR3 in DNA: TGTGCCAGTACCCCACAGGGCATTCCCAATGAGCAGTTCTTC. It yields the protein CASTPQGIPNEQFF. The chain is built from TRBV14 and TRBJ2-1; maybe TRBD1 (6 bases). The CDR3 is made up of 14 amino acids. The germline V gene encodes CDR1 SGHDN and CDR2 FVKESK. With 9 bases removed from V and 6 bases from J, the gap between germline ends came to 18 bases.

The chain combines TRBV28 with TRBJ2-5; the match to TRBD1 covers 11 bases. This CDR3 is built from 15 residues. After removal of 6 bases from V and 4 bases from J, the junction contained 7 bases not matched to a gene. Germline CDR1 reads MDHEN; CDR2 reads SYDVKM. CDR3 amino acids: CASRVSGTGGETQYF. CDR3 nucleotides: TGTGCCAGCAGAGTCTCCGGGACAGGGGGAGAGACCCAGTACTTC.

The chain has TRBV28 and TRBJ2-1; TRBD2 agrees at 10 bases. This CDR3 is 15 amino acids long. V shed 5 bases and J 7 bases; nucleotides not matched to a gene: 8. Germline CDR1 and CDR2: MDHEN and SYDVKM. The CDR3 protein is CASSPPGLAANEQFF. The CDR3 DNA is TGTGCCAGCAGTCCCCCCGGACTAGCGGCAAATGAGCAGTTCTTC. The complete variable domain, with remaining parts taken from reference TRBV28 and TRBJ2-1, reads DVKVTQSSRYLVKRTGEKVFLECVQDMDHENMFWYRQDPGLGLRLIYFSYDVKMKEKGDIPEGYSVSREKKERFSLILESASTNQTSMYLCASSPPGLAANEQFFGPGTRLTVL.

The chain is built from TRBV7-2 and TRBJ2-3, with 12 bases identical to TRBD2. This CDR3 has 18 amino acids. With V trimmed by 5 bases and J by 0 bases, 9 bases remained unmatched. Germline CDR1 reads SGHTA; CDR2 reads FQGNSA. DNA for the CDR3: TGTGCCAGCAGCCCGAGGACTAGCGGGGTCGGAAGCACAGATACGCAGTATTTT. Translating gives CASSPRTSGVGSTDTQYF.

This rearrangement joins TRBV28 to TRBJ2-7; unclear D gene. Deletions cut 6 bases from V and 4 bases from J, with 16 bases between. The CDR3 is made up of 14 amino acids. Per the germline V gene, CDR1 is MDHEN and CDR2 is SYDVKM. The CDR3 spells CASSLVPSTYEQYF. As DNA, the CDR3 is TGTGCCAGCAGCCTCGTGCCGTCAACATACGAGCAGTACTTC.

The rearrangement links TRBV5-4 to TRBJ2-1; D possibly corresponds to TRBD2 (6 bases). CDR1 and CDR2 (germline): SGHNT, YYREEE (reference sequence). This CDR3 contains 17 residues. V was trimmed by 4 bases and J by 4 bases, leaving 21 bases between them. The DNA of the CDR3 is TGTGCCAGCAGCCGGGGAGGATCAAGCGGGTCTTACAATGAGCAGTTCTTC. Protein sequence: CASSRGGSSGSYNEQFF.

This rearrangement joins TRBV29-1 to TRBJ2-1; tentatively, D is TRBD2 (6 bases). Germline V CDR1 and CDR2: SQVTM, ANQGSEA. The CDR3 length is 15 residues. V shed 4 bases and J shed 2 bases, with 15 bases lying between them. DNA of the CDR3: TGCAGCGTTGCATATCTTAGCGGACCCTACAATGAGCAGTTCTTC. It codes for CSVAYLSGPYNEQFF.

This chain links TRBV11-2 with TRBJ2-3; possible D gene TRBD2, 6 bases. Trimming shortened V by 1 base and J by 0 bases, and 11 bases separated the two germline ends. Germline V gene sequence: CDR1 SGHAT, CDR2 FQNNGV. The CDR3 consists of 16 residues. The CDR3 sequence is CASSLGRGFSTDTQYF. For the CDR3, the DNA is TGTGCCAGCAGCTTAGGGCGGGGCTTTAGCACAGATACGCAGTATTTT.

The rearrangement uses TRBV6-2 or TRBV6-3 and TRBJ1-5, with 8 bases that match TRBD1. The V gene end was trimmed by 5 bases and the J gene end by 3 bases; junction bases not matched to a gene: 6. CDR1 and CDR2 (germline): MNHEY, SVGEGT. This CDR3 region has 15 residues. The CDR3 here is CASSRTGKDNQPQHF. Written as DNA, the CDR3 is TGTGCCAGCAGTCGGACAGGGAAGGACAATCAGCCCCAGCATTTT.

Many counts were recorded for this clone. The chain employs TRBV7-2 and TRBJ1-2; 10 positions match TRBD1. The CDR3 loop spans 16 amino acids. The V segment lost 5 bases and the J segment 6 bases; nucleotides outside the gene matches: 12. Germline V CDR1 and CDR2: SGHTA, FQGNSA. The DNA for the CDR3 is TGTGCCAGCAGCCAACAGTTACGGACAGGGGGGGATGGCTACACCTTC. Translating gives CASSQQLRTGGDGYTF. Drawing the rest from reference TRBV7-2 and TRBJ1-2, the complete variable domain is GAGVSQSPSNKVTEKGKDVELRCDPISGHTALYWYRQSLGQGLEFLIYFQGNSAPDKSGLPSDRFSAERTGGSVSTLTIQRTQQEDSAVYLCASSQQLRTGGDGYTFGSGTRLTVV.

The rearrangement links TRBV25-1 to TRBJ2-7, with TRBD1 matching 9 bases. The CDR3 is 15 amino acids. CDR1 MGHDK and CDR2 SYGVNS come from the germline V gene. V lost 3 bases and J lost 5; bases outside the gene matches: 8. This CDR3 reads CASSDPGTGYNEQYF. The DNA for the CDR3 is TGTGCCAGCAGTGACCCCGGGACAGGGTACAACGAGCAGTACTTC.

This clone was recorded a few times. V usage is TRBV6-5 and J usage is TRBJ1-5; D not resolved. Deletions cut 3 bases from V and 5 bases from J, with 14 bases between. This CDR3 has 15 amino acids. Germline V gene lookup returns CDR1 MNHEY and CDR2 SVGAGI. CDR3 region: CASSYGMGRDQPQHF. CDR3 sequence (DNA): TGTGCCAGCAGTTATGGAATGGGCCGTGATCAGCCCCAGCATTTT.

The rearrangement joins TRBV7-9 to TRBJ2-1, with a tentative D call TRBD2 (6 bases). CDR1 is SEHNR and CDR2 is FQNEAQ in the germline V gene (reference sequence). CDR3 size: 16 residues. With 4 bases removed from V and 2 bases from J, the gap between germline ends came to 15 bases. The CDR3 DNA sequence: TGTGCCAGCAGCTCCTCTACTAGCCGCACCTACAATGAGCAGTTCTTC. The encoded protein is CASSSSTSRTYNEQFF.

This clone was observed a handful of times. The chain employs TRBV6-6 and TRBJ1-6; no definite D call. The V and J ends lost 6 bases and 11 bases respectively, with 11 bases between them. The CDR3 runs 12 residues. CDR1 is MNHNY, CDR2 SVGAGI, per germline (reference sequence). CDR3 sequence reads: CASRSSEAPLHF. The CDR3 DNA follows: TGTGCCAGCAGGTCCTCCGAGGCACCCCTCCACTTT.

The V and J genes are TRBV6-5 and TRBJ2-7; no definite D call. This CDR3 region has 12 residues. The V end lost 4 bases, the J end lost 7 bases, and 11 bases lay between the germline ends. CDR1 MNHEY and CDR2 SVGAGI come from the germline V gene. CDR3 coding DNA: TGTGCCAGCAGTTCCAACTCCAGGGAGCAGTACTTC. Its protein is CASSSNSREQYF.

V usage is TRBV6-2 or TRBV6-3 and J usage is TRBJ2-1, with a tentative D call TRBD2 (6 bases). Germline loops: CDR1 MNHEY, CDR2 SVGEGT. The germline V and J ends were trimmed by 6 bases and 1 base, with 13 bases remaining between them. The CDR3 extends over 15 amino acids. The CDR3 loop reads CASSHAGSSYNEQFF. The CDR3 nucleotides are TGTGCCAGCAGCCACGCGGGATCTTCCTACAATGAGCAGTTCTTC.

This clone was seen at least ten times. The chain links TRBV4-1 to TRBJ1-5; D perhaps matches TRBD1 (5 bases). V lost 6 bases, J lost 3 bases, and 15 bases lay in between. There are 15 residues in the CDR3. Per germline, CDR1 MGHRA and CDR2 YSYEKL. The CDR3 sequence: CASSSMGQANQPQHF. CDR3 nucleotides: TGCGCCAGCAGTTCCATGGGGCAGGCCAATCAGCCCCAGCATTTT.

The CDR3 DNA reads as TGTGCCAGCAGTCCGATGGACAGGGCTAATGAGCAGTTCTTC. Translating gives CASSPMDRANEQFF. The chain combines TRBV6-5 with TRBJ2-1, with 8 bases fitting TRBD1. Germline assignment: CDR1 MNHEY and CDR2 SVGAGI. V gave up 5 bases and J gave up 7 bases; unmatched junction bases: 7. This CDR3 region has 14 residues.

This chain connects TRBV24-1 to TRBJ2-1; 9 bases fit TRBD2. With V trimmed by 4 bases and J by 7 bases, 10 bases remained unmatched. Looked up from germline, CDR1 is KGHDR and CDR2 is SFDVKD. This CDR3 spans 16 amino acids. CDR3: CATSDPSSGAGNEQFF. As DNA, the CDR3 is TGTGCCACCAGTGACCCCTCTAGCGGGGCGGGTAATGAGCAGTTCTTC.

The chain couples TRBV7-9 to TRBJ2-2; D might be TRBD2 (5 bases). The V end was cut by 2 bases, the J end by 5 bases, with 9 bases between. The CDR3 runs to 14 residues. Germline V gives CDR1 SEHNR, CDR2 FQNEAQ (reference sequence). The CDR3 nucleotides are TGTGCCAGCAGCTTATTGCGCGGGACCGGGGAGCTGTTTTTT. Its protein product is CASSLLRGTGELFF.

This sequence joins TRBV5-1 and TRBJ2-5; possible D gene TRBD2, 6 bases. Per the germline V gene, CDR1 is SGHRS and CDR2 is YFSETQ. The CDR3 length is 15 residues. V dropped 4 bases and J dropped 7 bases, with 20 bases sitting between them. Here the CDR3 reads CASSAEGAFSGTQYF. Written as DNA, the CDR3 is TGCGCCAGCAGCGCGGAGGGCGCATTTTCTGGGACCCAGTACTTC. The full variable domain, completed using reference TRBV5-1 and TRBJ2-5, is KAGVTQTPRYLIKTRGQQVTLSCSPISGHRSVSWYQQTPGQGLQFLFEYFSETQRNKGNFPGRFSGRQFSNSRSEMNVSTLELGDSALYLCASSAEGAFSGTQYFGPGTRLLVL.

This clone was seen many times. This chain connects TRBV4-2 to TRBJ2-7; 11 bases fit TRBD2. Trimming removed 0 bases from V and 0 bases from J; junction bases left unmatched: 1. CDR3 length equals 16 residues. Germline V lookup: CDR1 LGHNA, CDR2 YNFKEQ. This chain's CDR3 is CASSQDGTSGSYEQYF. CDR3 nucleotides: TGTGCCAGCAGCCAAGATGGGACTAGCGGCTCCTACGAGCAGTACTTC.

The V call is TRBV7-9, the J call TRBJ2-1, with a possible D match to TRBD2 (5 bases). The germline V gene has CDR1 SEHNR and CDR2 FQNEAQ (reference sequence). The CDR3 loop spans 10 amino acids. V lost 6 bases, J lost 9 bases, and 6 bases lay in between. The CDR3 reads CASSGSEQFF. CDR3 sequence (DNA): TGTGCCAGCAGTGGGAGTGAGCAGTTCTTC.

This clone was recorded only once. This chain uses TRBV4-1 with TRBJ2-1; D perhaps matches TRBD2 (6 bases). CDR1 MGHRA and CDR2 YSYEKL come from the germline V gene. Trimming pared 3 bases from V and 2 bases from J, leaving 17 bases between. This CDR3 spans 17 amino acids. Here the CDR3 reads CASSQVTTSITYNEQFF. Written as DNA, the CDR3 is TGCGCCAGCAGCCAGGTTACAACTAGCATCACCTACAATGAGCAGTTCTTC.

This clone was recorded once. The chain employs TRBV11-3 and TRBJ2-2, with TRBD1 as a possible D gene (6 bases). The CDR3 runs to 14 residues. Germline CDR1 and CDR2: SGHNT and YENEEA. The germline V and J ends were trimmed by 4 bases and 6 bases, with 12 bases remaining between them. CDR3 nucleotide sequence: TGTGCCAGCAGCTCTGGAACAGGGCCCGGGGAGCTGTTTTTT. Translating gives CASSSGTGPGELFF.

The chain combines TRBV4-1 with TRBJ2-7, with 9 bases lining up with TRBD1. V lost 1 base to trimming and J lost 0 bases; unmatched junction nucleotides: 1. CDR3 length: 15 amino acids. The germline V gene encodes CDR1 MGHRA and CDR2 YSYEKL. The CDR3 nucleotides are TGCGCCAGCAGCCAAGGGACAGGGGTCTCCTACGAGCAGTACTTC. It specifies CASSQGTGVSYEQYF.

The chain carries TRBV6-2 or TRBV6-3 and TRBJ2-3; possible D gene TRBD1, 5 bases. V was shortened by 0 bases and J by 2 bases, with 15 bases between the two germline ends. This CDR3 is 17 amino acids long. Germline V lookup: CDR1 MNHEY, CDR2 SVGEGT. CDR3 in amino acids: CASSYSTIRRDTDTQYF. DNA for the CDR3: TGTGCCAGCAGTTACTCGACGATCCGCAGGGACACAGATACGCAGTATTTT.

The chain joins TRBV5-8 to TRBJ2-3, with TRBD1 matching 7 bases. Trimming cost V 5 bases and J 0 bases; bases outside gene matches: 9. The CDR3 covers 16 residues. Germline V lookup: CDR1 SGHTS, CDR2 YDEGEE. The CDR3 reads CASRLGQALSTDTQYF. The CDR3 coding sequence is TGTGCCAGCAGGCTTGGACAGGCTTTAAGCACAGATACGCAGTATTTT.

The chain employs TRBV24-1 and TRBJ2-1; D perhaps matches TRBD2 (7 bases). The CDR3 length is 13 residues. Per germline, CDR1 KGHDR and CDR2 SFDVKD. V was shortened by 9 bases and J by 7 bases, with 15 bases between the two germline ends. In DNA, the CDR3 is TGTGCCACCGAGGGGGGAGGGGTGAATGAGCAGTTCTTC. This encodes CATEGGGVNEQFF.

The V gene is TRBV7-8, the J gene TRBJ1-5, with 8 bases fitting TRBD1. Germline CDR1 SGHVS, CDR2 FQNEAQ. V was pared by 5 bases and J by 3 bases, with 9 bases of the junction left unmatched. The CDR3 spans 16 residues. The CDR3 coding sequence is TGTGCCAGCAGCCCTCTGGGACAGGAAAACAATCAGCCCCAGCATTTT. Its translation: CASSPLGQENNQPQHF.